Presented here are 7 T cell receptor beta chains from one specimen sequenced in a study of T cell responses to AZD1222 COVID-19 vaccine. Assay: immunoSEQ multiplex PCR; the TCRdb copy retains only in-frame clones and omits some. The sample holds 65,000 to 100,000 clones; 91% are singletons and the top ten take about 8%. The sample was peripheral blood, taken 28 days after the second AZD1222 dose. These receptor sequences come from an adult who received the AZD1222 COVID-19 vaccine.

The V gene is TRBV27, the J gene TRBJ2-7, with 7 bases that match TRBD2. Germline V CDR1 and CDR2: MNHEY, SMNVEV (reference sequence). There are 17 residues in the CDR3. Losses at the gene ends were 6 bases for V and 5 bases for J; bases not matched to a gene: 19. CDR3 sequence (DNA): TGTGCCAGCAGCCTTAGACCTCTAGGCGGGAGTTTTAACGAGCAGTACTTC. Protein product: CASSLRPLGGSFNEQYF.

The V call is TRBV20-1, the J call TRBJ2-7; 10 bases map to TRBD2. Germline CDR1 and CDR2: DFQATT and SNEGSKA (reference sequence). V lost 3 bases to trimming and J lost 4 bases; unmatched junction nucleotides: 6. This CDR3 has 14 residues. CDR3 sequence: CSASASGSSYEQYF. The DNA for the CDR3 is TGCAGTGCTAGTGCTAGCGGGAGTTCGTACGAGCAGTACTTC.

The V gene is TRBV19, the J gene TRBJ1-1; no clear D. V shed 5 bases and J shed 3 bases, with 7 bases lying between them. This CDR3 comprises 12 residues. From germline, CDR1 is LNHDA and CDR2 SQIVND (reference sequence). CDR3 protein: CASSEKDTEAFF. DNA for the CDR3: TGTGCCAGTAGTGAGAAGGACACTGAAGCTTTCTTT.

The V call is TRBV5-8, the J call TRBJ1-2; D may be TRBD1 (5 bases). Trimming removed 4 bases from V and 2 bases from J, with 12 bases in between. The germline V gene has CDR1 SGHTS and CDR2 YDEGEE. The length of the CDR3 is 14 residues. CDR3: CASSLGDGNYGYTF. The CDR3 coding sequence is TGTGCCAGCAGCCTGGGGGACGGGAACTATGGCTACACCTTC. The whole variable domain, remainder taken from reference TRBV5-8 and TRBJ1-2, is EAGVTQSPTHLIKTRGQQATLRCSPISGHTSVYWYQQALGLGLQFLLWYDEGEERNRGNFPPRFSGRQFPNYSSELNVNALELEDSALYLCASSLGDGNYGYTFGSGTRLTVV.

The chain uses TRBV9 and TRBJ2-7; 7 nucleotides match TRBD2. CDR1 and CDR2 from the germline V gene are SGDLS and YYNGEE. This CDR3 has 12 residues. With 5 bases clipped from V and 7 bases from J, the junction kept 6 bases outside the gene matches. CDR3 nucleotide sequence: TGTGCCAGCAGTGACCGGGGGGAAGAGCAGTACTTC. Its protein product is CASSDRGEEQYF.

This clone was seen a handful of times. The chain uses TRBV13 and TRBJ2-1; no clear D. Germline V gives CDR1 PRHDT, CDR2 FYEKMQ (reference sequence). V was trimmed by 6 bases and J by 9 bases, leaving 15 bases between them. CDR3 length equals 13 residues. The CDR3 is CASSSDGGVEQFF. As DNA, the CDR3 is TGTGCCAGCAGTTCGGACGGCGGAGTTGAGCAGTTCTTC.

This sequence joins TRBV14 and TRBJ1-1; tentative D call: TRBD1 (6 bases). Per the germline V gene, CDR1 is SGHDN and CDR2 is FVKESK. The V gene lost 0 bases and the J gene lost 5 bases, with 7 bases spanning the gap. The CDR3 has 13 amino acids. The CDR3 sequence is CASSQEQGTEAFF. The CDR3 DNA sequence: TGTGCCAGCAGCCAAGAACAGGGTACTGAAGCTTTCTTT.